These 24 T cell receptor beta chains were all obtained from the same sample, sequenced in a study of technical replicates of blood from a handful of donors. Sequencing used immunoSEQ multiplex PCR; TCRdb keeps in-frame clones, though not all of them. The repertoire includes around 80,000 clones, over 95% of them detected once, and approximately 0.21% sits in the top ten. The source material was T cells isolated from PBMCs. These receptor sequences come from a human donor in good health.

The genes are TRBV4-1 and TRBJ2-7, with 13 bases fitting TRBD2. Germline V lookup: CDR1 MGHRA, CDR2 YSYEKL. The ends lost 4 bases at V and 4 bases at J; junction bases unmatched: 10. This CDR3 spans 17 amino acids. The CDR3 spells CASSPGLAGASGYEQYF. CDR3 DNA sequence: TGCGCCAGCAGCCCCGGACTAGCGGGAGCCTCTGGATACGAGCAGTACTTC.

Here the CDR3 DNA reads TGTGCCAGCAGCCTGACAGGGAGGAGCACCGGGGAGCTGTTTTTT. Its translation: CASSLTGRSTGELFF. The V and J genes are TRBV6-5 and TRBJ2-2, with a tentative D call TRBD1 (7 bases). Germline V CDR1 and CDR2: MNHEY, SVGAGI. The CDR3 contains 15 residues. Trimming took off 6 bases at V and 4 bases at J, with 15 bases between the two ends.

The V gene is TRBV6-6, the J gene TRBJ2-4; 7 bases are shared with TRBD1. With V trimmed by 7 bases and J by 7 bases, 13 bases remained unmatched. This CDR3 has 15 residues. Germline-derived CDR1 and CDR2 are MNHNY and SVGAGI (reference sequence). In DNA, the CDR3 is TGTGCCAGCAACATAATGAGGGGGCCGGGGAACATTCAGTACTTC. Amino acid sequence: CASNIMRGPGNIQYF.

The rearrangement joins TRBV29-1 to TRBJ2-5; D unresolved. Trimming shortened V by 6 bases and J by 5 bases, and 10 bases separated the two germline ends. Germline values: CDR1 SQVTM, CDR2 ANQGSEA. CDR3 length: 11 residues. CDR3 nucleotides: TGCAGCGTAGCCCAAGTGGAGACCCAGTACTTC. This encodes CSVAQVETQYF.

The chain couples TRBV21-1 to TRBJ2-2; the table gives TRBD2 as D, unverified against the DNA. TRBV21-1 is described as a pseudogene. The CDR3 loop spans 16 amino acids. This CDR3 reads CASRTAGLLNTGELFF. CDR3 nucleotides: TGTGCCAGCAGGACTGCGGGACTGCTAAACACCGGGGAGCTGTTTTTT.

CDR3 in amino acids: CASTPGSGKQETQYF. DNA for the CDR3: TGCGCCAGCACCCCCGGAAGCGGGAAGCAAGAGACCCAGTACTTC. This sequence joins TRBV4-1 and TRBJ2-5; TRBD2 aligns across 7 bases. V shed 7 bases and J 2 bases; nucleotides not matched to a gene: 10. The CDR3 is 15 amino acids. Germline V gives CDR1 MGHRA, CDR2 YSYEKL.

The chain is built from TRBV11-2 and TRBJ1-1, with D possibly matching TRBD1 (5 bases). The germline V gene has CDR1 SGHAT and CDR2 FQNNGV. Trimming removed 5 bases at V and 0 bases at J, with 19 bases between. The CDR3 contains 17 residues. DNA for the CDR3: TGTGCCAGCAGCCCGGGGTCCTGGGGGGTGGTGAACACTGAAGCTTTCTTT. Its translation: CASSPGSWGVVNTEAFF.

CDR3 sequence reads: CASSLETSGSETQYF. For the CDR3, the DNA is TGTGCCAGCAGCTTAGAAACTAGCGGGTCAGAGACCCAGTACTTC. The chain recombines TRBV7-2 with TRBJ2-5; 9 nucleotides line up with TRBD2. The CDR3 sequence is 15 residues long. CDR1 is SGHTA, CDR2 FQGNSA, per germline. Trimming cost V 1 base and J 4 bases; bases outside gene matches: 4.

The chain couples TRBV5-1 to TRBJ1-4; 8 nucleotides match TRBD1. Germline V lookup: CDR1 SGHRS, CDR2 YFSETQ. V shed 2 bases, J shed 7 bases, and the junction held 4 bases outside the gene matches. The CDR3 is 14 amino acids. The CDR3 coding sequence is TGCGCCAGCAGCTTACAGGGGGTCGGTGAAAAACTGTTTTTT. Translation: CASSLQGVGEKLFF.

CDR3 protein: CASSLGQGSEQYF. CDR3 nucleotides: TGTGCCAGCAGTCTCGGACAGGGAAGCGAGCAGTACTTC. The rearrangement links TRBV28 to TRBJ2-7, with 8 bases lining up with TRBD1. The germline V gene encodes CDR1 MDHEN and CDR2 SYDVKM. This CDR3 contains 13 residues. V trimming: 5 bases; J trimming: 6 bases; junction bases outside the gene matches: 6.

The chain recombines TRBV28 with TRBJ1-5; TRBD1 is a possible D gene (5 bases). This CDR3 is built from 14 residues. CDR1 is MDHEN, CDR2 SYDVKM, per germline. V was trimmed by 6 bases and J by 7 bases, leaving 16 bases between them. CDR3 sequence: CASSSGGGNQPQHF. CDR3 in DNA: TGTGCCAGCAGCTCTGGGGGGGGTAACCAGCCCCAGCATTTT.

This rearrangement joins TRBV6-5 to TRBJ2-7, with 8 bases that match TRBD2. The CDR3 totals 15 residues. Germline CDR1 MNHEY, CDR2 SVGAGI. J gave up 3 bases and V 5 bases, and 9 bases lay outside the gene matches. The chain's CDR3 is CASSLGLAANYEQYF. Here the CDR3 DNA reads TGTGCCAGCAGTCTCGGACTAGCTGCCAACTACGAGCAGTACTTC.

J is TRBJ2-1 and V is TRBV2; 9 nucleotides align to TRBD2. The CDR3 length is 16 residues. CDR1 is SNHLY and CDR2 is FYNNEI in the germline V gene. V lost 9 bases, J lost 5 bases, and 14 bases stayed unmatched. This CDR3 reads CASRYPSGNFNNEQFF. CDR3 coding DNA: TGTGCCAGTCGCTACCCTAGCGGGAATTTTAACAATGAGCAGTTCTTC. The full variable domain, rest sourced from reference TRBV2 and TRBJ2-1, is EPEVTQTPSHQVTQMGQEVILRCVPISNHLYFYWYRQILGQKVEFLVSFYNNEISEKSEIFDDQFSVERPDGSNFTLKIRSTKLEDSAMYFCASRYPSGNFNNEQFFGPGTRLTVL.

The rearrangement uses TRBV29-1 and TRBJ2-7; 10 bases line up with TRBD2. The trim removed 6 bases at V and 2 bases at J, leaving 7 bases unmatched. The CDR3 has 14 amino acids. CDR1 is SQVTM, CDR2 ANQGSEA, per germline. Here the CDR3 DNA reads TGCAGCGTAAGGACTAGCGGTACAACCTACGAGCAGTACTTC. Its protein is CSVRTSGTTYEQYF.

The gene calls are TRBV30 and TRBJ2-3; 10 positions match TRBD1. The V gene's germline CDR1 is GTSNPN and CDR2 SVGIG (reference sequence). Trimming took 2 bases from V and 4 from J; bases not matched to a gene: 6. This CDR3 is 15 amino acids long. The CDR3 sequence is CAWSPDRGRPDTQYF. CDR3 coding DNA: TGTGCCTGGAGTCCCGACAGGGGGCGGCCAGATACGCAGTATTTT.

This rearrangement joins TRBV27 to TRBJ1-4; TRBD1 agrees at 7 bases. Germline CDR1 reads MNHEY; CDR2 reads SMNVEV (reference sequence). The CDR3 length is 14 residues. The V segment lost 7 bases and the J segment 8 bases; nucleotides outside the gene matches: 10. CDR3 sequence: CASTWSGGQEKLFF. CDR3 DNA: TGTGCCAGCACCTGGTCAGGGGGACAGGAAAAACTGTTTTTT.

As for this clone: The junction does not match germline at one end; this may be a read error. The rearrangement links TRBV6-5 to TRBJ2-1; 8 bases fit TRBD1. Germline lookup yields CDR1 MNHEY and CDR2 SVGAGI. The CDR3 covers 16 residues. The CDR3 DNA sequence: TGTGCCAGCACTTACCGGGGACAGGTCTCCTACAATGAGCAGTTCTTC. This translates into CASTYRGQVSYNEQFF.

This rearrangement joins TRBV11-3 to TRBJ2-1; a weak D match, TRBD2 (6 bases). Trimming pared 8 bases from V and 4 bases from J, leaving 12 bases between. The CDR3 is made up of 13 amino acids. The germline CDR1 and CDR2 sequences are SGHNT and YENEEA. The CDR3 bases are TGTGCCAGCCGACGGGCGGGGTACAATGAGCAGTTCTTC. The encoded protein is CASRRAGYNEQFF.

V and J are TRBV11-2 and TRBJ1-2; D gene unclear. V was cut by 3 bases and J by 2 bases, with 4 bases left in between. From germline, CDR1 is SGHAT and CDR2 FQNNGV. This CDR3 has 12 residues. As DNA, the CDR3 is TGTGCCAGCAGCTTCAGGAACTATGGCTACACCTTC. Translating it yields CASSFRNYGYTF.

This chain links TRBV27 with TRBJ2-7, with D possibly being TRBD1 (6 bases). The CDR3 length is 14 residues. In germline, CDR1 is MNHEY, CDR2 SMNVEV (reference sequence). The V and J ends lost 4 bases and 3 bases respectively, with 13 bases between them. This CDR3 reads CASSSRGAYYEQYF. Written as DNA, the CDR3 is TGTGCCAGCAGTTCCAGGGGAGCCTACTACGAGCAGTACTTC.

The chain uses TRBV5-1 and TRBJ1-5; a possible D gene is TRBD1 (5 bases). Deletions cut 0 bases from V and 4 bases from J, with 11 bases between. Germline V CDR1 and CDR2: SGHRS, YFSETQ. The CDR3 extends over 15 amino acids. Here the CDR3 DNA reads TGCGCCAGCAGCTTGGACGGGGGATGGAATCAGCCCCAGCATTTT. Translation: CASSLDGGWNQPQHF.

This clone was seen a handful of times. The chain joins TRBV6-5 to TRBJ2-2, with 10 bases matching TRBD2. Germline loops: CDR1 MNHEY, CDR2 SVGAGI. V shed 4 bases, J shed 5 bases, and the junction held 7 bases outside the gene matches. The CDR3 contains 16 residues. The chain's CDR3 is CASSWGLAGGTGELFF. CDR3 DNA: TGTGCCAGCAGTTGGGGATTAGCGGGAGGAACCGGGGAGCTGTTTTTT.

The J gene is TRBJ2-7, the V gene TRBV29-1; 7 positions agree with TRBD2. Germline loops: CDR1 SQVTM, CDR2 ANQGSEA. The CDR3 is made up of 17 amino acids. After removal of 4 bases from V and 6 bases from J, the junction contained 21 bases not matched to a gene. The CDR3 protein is CSVVFSKRDYSLVEQYF. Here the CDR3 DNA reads TGCAGCGTTGTCTTTTCAAAACGGGACTACTCGTTAGTCGAGCAGTACTTC.

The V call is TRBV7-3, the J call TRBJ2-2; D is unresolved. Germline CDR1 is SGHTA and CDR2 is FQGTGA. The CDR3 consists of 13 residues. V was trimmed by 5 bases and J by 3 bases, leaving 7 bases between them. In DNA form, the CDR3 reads TGTGCCAGCAGCGGTACAGACACCGGGGAGCTGTTTTTT. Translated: CASSGTDTGELFF. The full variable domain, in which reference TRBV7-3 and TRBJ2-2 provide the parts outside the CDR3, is GAGVSQTPSNKVTEKGKYVELRCDPISGHTALYWYRQSLGQGPEFLIYFQGTGAADDSGLPNDRFFAVRPEGSVSTLKIQRTERGDSAVYLCASSGTDTGELFFGEGSRLTVL.